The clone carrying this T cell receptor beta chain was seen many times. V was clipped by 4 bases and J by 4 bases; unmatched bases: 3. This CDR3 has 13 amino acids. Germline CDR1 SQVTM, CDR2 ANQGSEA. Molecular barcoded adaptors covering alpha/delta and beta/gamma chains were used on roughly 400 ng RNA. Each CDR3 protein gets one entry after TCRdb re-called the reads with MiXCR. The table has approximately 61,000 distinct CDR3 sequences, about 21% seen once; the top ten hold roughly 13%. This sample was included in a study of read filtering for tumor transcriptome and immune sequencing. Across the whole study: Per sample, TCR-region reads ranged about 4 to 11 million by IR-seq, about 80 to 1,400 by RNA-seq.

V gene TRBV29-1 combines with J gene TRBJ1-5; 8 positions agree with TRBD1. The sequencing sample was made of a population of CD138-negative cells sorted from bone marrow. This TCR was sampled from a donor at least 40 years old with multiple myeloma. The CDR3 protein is CSVATGVNQPQHF. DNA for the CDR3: TGCAGCGTTGCGACAGGGGTGAATCAGCCCCAGCATTTT.